These 8 T cell receptor beta chains were sequenced from one sample in a study of T-cell reconstitution after alpha-beta-depleted transplantation in children. The library targeted TCRbeta and was prepared with unique molecular identifiers. TCRdb processed the PCR reads anew with MiXCR; each CDR3 protein has one entry. The data show approximately 240,000 distinct CDR3 sequences, around 9.6% seen once. The material was PBMCs from the stem cell graft donor, obtained from the stem cell graft. The origin of the receptors is a human donor who donated a stem cell graft to a child with acute lymphoblastic leukemia.

The rearrangement links TRBV9 to TRBJ2-1, with a tentative D call TRBD2 (5 bases). Germline CDR1 and CDR2: SGDLS and YYNGEE. The V end was cut by 0 bases, the J end by 7 bases, with 17 bases between. The CDR3 extends over 16 amino acids. The CDR3 DNA reads TGTGCCAGCAGCGTAGAAGGACTCAAAAGTGGAAATGAGCAGTTCTTC. This codes for CASSVEGLKSGNEQFF. The full variable domain, rest sourced from reference TRBV9 and TRBJ2-1, is DSGVTQTPKHLITATGQRVTLRCSPRSGDLSVYWYQQSLDQGLQFLIQYYNGEERAKGNILERFSAQQFPDLHSELNLSSLELGDSALYFCASSVEGLKSGNEQFFGPGTRLTVL.

The CDR3 DNA sequence: TGTGCCAGCAGTTTTGAGAGGTCCTACGAGCAGTACTTC. Translated, it gives CASSFERSYEQYF. The chain has TRBV27 and TRBJ2-7, with D unresolved. V dropped 3 bases and J dropped 1 base, with 7 bases sitting between them. Germline values: CDR1 MNHEY, CDR2 SMNVEV (reference sequence). The CDR3 covers 13 residues.

At least ten counts were recorded for this clonotype. This chain links TRBV29-1 with TRBJ1-1; perhaps TRBD1 as D (5 bases). Germline V gene lookup returns CDR1 SQVTM and CDR2 ANQGSEA. V was clipped by 4 bases and J by 2 bases, with 14 bases between them. CDR3 length: 14 residues. The CDR3 DNA is TGCAGCGTTGTTTCTGGGGCGGGAAACACTGAAGCTTTCTTT. The encoded protein is CSVVSGAGNTEAFF.

The chain has TRBV2 and TRBJ1-1, with 8 bases fitting TRBD1. The J segment lost 7 bases and the V segment lost 7 bases, leaving 14 bases of the junction unmatched. Germline CDR1 reads SNHLY; CDR2 reads FYNNEI. This CDR3 comprises 15 residues. The CDR3 loop is CASTQQGQGTGEAFF. DNA for the CDR3: TGTGCCAGCACCCAACAAGGACAGGGAACGGGTGAAGCTTTCTTT.

This clonotype has just a few counts. V usage is TRBV7-9 and J usage is TRBJ2-7, with 7 bases matching TRBD1. The length of the CDR3 is 15 residues. The junction had 15 bases not matched to a gene; V was cut back by 5 bases and J by 8 bases. Per germline, CDR1 SEHNR and CDR2 FQNEAQ (reference sequence). The DNA of the CDR3 is TGTGCCAGCAGCCCAACGACAGGGTTACCTACAAAGCAGTACTTC. The encoded protein is CASSPTTGLPTKQYF. Based on the CDR3 plus reference TRBV7-9 and TRBJ2-7, the full variable domain is DTGVSQNPRHKITKRGQNVTFRCDPISEHNRLYWYRQTLGQGPEFLTYFQNEAQLEKSRLLSDRFSAERPKGSFSTLEIQRTEQGDSAMYLCASSPTTGLPTKQYFGPGTRLTVT.

The chain joins TRBV7-9 to TRBJ2-3, with 7 bases fitting TRBD1. The CDR3 totals 15 residues. The germline gives CDR1 SEHNR, CDR2 FQNEAQ (reference sequence). V dropped 6 bases and J dropped 3; count of bases not matched to a gene: 9. For the CDR3, the DNA is TGTGCCAGCAGACCGACAGGGTCTAGGACAGATACGCAGTATTTT. Translation gives CASRPTGSRTDTQYF.

This clonotype was counted ten times or more. The V gene is TRBV5-6, the J gene TRBJ1-2; D is uncertain. V was trimmed by 4 bases and J by 7 bases, leaving 11 bases between them. The CDR3 has 12 amino acids. Germline CDR1 SGHDT, CDR2 YYEEEE. CDR3 coding DNA: TGTGCCAGCAGCCGAGCAGACGGTGGCTACACCTTC. As protein: CASSRADGGYTF.

The CDR3: CASSRLAGREETQYF. Here the CDR3 DNA reads TGCGCCAGCAGCAGACTAGCGGGCAGGGAAGAGACCCAGTACTTC. The chain combines TRBV5-1 with TRBJ2-5, with TRBD2 matching 10 bases. Germline V gene sequence: CDR1 SGHRS, CDR2 YFSETQ. Trimming took 4 bases from V and 3 from J; bases not matched to a gene: 6. This CDR3 has 15 amino acids.